These 18 T cell receptor beta chains originate from one sample sequenced in a study of T cell responses to AZD1222 COVID-19 vaccine. This table comes from immunoSEQ multiplex PCR, and its TCRdb copy is limited to in-frame clones, with some not included. There are 130,000 or so clones in the sample; about 89% occur only once, and around 8% lies in the top ten. Sequencing used peripheral blood, obtained 28 days after the second dose of the MenACWY control vaccine. These receptor sequences come from an adult who received the MenACWY meningococcal vaccine as a control.

The rearrangement uses TRBV29-1 and TRBJ1-2, with D tentatively TRBD1 (5 bases). Germline V gives CDR1 SQVTM, CDR2 ANQGSEA. V lost 2 bases and J 4 bases, leaving 14 bases between the germline ends. The CDR3 extends over 14 amino acids. The CDR3 bases are TGCAGCGTTGAATTACAGGTTCCAAGCTATGGCTACACCTTC. Translation: CSVELQVPSYGYTF.

The chain employs TRBV3-1 (or the pseudogene TRBV3-2) and TRBJ2-6, with D hard to call. V was pared by 4 bases and J by 0 bases, with 7 bases between. Per germline, CDR1 LGHDT and CDR2 YNNKEL (reference sequence). This CDR3 region has 15 residues. CDR3: CASSPRSSGANVLTF. CDR3 bases: TGTGCCAGCAGCCCACGGAGCTCTGGGGCCAACGTCCTGACTTTC.

The gene calls are TRBV27 and TRBJ2-1; 9 positions agree with TRBD2. The CDR3 totals 15 residues. Trimming took 3 bases from V and 5 from J; bases not matched to a gene: 5. Germline loops: CDR1 MNHEY, CDR2 SMNVEV (reference sequence). For the CDR3, the DNA is TGTGCCAGCAGTTTGATAGCGGGAGTCCACAATGAGCAGTTCTTC. Its protein is CASSLIAGVHNEQFF.

The chain employs TRBV7-8 and TRBJ1-5; no firm D call. Trimming cost V 5 bases and J 0 bases, with 8 bases left between them. Germline V gene sequence: CDR1 SGHVS, CDR2 FQNEAQ. The CDR3 is 14 amino acids. CDR3 region: CASSLAGSNQPQHF. The CDR3 DNA sequence: TGTGCCAGCAGCCTGGCGGGTAGCAATCAGCCCCAGCATTTT.

A remark on this clone: Other DNA variants within this sample encode the same CDR3. This chain links TRBV6-1 with TRBJ1-6; D is unresolved. Trimming left V 2 bases short and J 0 bases short, with 5 bases between. The CDR3 is 15 amino acids. Germline CDR1 is MNHNS and CDR2 is SASEGT. The CDR3 protein is CASSERSSYNSPLHF. Written as DNA, the CDR3 is TGTGCCAGCAGTGAAAGGAGCTCCTATAATTCACCCCTCCACTTT.

This clone has a single count. The V gene is TRBV7-2, the J gene TRBJ2-2, with a weak D call TRBD2 (5 bases). With 8 bases removed from V and 1 base from J, the gap between germline ends came to 17 bases. CDR1 and CDR2 from the germline V gene are SGHTA and FQGNSA. The CDR3 consists of 16 residues. The CDR3 protein is CASAPMGAQNTGELFF. The CDR3 region has the DNA TGTGCCAGCGCCCCCATGGGAGCACAGAACACCGGGGAGCTGTTTTTT.

The chain combines TRBV7-6 with TRBJ1-3; D is unclear. Trimming removed 5 bases from V and 3 bases from J, with 14 bases in between. From germline, CDR1 is SGHVS and CDR2 FNYEAQ. The CDR3 length is 15 residues. The CDR3 sequence: CASSISLQSGNTIYF. CDR3 bases: TGTGCCAGCAGCATAAGTTTACAGAGTGGAAACACCATATATTTT.

This chain uses TRBV15 with TRBJ1-1; no clear D gene. The V gene lost 1 base and the J gene lost 14 bases, with 17 bases spanning the gap. The CDR3 is 13 amino acids. Germline assignment: CDR1 LNHNV and CDR2 YYDKDF (reference sequence). DNA of the CDR3: TGTGCCACCAGCAGAGTTACACCTACTAGGTTGTTCTTT. This codes for CATSRVTPTRLFF.

The chain carries TRBV5-1 and TRBJ1-4; 7 bases line up with TRBD1. Losses at the gene ends were 1 base for V and 0 bases for J; bases not matched to a gene: 3. The CDR3 length is 16 residues. CDR1 is SGHRS, CDR2 YFSETQ, per germline. The CDR3 nucleotides read TGCGCCAGCAGCTTGACAGGGGAGGCAACTAATGAAAAACTGTTTTTT. Its translation: CASSLTGEATNEKLFF.

The J gene is TRBJ1-2, the V gene TRBV5-1; D call uncertain. The CDR3 length is 13 residues. Germline-derived CDR1 and CDR2 are SGHRS and YFSETQ. The ends were cut back, 3 bases at V and 6 bases at J, with 12 bases in the middle. The DNA of the CDR3 is TGCGCCAGCAGCTCGGCCGGGAGAAATGGCTACACCTTC. Translating it yields CASSSAGRNGYTF.

The chain carries TRBV18 and TRBJ1-5; D gene unclear. The V end lost 1 base, the J end lost 1 base, and 8 bases lay between the germline ends. Looked up from germline, CDR1 is KGHSH and CDR2 is LQKENI. CDR3 length: 15 amino acids. CDR3: CASSPQRVSNQPQHF. DNA for the CDR3: TGTGCCAGCTCACCACAGAGGGTGAGCAATCAGCCCCAGCATTTT.

The chain joins TRBV27 to TRBJ2-5, with D perhaps TRBD2 (6 bases). This CDR3 is 16 amino acids long. With 4 bases removed from V and 0 bases from J, the gap between germline ends came to 15 bases. In germline, CDR1 is MNHEY, CDR2 SMNVEV (reference sequence). The CDR3 loop is CASSWQGGGNQETQYF. The CDR3 coding sequence is TGTGCCAGCAGTTGGCAGGGAGGTGGCAACCAAGAGACCCAGTACTTC.

The chain couples TRBV13 to TRBJ1-2, with a weak D call TRBD1 (6 bases). Germline V gene sequence: CDR1 PRHDT, CDR2 FYEKMQ (reference sequence). The CDR3 is 14 amino acids. V was trimmed by 5 bases and J by 8 bases, leaving 18 bases between them. DNA for the CDR3: TGTGCCAGCAGCCCCTCGTGGGGGGCAAGCGGCTACACCTTC. Its protein is CASSPSWGASGYTF.

The chain links TRBV19 to TRBJ1-1, with D perhaps matching TRBD1 (5 bases). The germline gives CDR1 LNHDA, CDR2 SQIVND (reference sequence). The CDR3 totals 14 residues. V was cut by 0 bases and J by 4 bases, with 9 bases left in between. For the CDR3, the DNA is TGTGCCAGTAGTATAGAACATAGGGGCACTGAAGCTTTCTTT. This sequence encodes CASSIEHRGTEAFF. Combining the CDR3 with reference TRBV19 and TRBJ1-1 gives the whole variable domain DGGITQSPKYLFRKEGQNVTLSCEQNLNHDAMYWYRQDPGQGLRLIYYSQIVNDFQKGDIAEGYSVSREKKESFPLTVTSAQKNPTAFYLCASSIEHRGTEAFFGQGTRLTVV.

This rearrangement joins TRBV28 to TRBJ1-5; D is uncertain. Germline V gene sequence: CDR1 MDHEN, CDR2 SYDVKM. The CDR3 length is 10 residues. With 10 bases removed from V and 11 bases from J, the gap between germline ends came to 12 bases. The CDR3 DNA is TGTGCCACCCGACTTGAGACCCAGCATTTT. Its translation: CATRLETQHF.

The rearrangement joins TRBV25-1 to TRBJ2-7, with a possible D match to TRBD1 (8 bases). The CDR3 has 15 residues. Trimming took 3 bases from V and 4 from J, leaving 16 bases between them. In germline, CDR1 is MGHDK, CDR2 SYGVNS. CDR3 nucleotides: TGTGCCAGCAGTGATTTACAGGGGGGGATATACGAGCAGTACTTC. Translated: CASSDLQGGIYEQYF.

The genes are TRBV28 and TRBJ1-4; 7 bases line up with TRBD1. Per germline, CDR1 MDHEN and CDR2 SYDVKM. V was clipped by 3 bases and J by 7 bases; unmatched bases: 8. The CDR3 length is 15 residues. The CDR3 DNA is TGTGCCAGCAGTTTGCCCACAGGGGAGGGTGAAAAACTGTTTTTT. It codes for CASSLPTGEGEKLFF.

This chain uses TRBV28 with TRBJ1-4; D is undetermined. Germline CDR1 and CDR2: MDHEN and SYDVKM. The germline V and J ends were trimmed by 2 bases and 6 bases, with 4 bases remaining between them. The CDR3 contains 12 residues. The chain's CDR3 is CASSLLDEKLFF. The CDR3 nucleotides are TGTGCCAGCAGTTTACTGGATGAAAAACTGTTTTTT.